This TCR beta chain appears in the sequencing data of a study of T cells after yellow fever vaccination. Trimming removed 4 bases from V and 2 bases from J; junction bases left unmatched: 8. This CDR3 has 17 amino acids. Germline CDR1 reads SEHNR; CDR2 reads FQNEAQ (reference sequence). TCRdb reprocessed the 5' RACE reads with MiXCR, giving one entry per CDR3 protein. The sample contains 310,000 or so distinct CDR3 sequences, about 3.5% of which appear only once. This chain uses TRBV7-9 with TRBJ1-3, with 10 bases lining up with TRBD1. The TCR sequence derives from a man in his late teens or twenties who received the YFV17D yellow fever vaccine. The sample in question was PBMCs, obtained on the day of the yellow fever booster vaccination. The CDR3 region is CASSSTGTGEAGNTIYF. In nucleotides, the CDR3 is TGTGCCAGCAGCTCCACCGGGACAGGGGAGGCTGGAAACACCATATATTTT.